A single T cell receptor beta chain is shown here with its context. Trimming removed 4 bases at V and 2 bases at J, with 9 bases between. Germline V gene lookup returns CDR1 SQVTM and CDR2 ANQGSEA. The CDR3 contains 12 residues. This record comes from a study of OX40 agonist ivuxolimab in advanced cancers. Autoimmune disease history or systemic immunosuppression excluded patients. Profiling relied on immunoSEQ multiplex PCR, and the TCRdb table lists in-frame clones only, not all of them. This sample carries under 70,000 clones, 80% to 90% of them seen once, and the ten largest clones take roughly 10%.

Sequences were derived from CD4+ or CD8+ T cells sorted from blood, sampled in a trial of the OX40 agonist ivuxolimab. The receptor was derived from an adult with an advanced solid tumor such as melanoma, head and neck, liver or kidney cancer. This rearrangement joins TRBV29-1 to TRBJ2-7, with D unclear. The CDR3 DNA is TGCAGCGTTGCGGACGGACCCTACGAGCAGTACTTC. Encoded protein: CSVADGPYEQYF.